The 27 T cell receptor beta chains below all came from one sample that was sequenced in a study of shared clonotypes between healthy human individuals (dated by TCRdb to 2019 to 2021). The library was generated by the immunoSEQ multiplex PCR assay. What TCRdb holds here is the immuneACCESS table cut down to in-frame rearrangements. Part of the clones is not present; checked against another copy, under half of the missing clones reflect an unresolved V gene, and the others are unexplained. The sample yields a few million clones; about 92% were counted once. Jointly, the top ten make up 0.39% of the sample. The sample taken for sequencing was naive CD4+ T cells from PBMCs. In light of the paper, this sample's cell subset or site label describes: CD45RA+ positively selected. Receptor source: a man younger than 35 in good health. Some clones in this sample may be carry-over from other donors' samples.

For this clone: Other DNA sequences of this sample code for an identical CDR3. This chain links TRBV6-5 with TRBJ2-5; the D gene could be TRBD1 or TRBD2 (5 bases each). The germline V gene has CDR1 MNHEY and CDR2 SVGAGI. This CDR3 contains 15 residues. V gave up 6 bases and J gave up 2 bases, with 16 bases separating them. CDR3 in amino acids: CASSLNRGRQETQYF. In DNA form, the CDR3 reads TGTGCCAGCAGCCTTAATCGGGGACGGCAAGAGACCCAGTACTTC.

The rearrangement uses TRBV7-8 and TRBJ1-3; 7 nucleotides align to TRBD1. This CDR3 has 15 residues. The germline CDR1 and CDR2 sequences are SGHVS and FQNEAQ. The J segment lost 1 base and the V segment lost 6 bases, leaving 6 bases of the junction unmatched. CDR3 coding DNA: TGTGCCAGCAGGACACAGGGGAAGTCTGGAAACACCATATATTTT. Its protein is CASRTQGKSGNTIYF.

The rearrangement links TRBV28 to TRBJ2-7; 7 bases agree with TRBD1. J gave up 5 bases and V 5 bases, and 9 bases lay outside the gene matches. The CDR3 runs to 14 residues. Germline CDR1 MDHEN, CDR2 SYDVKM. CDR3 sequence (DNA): TGTGCCAGCAGTCCCCACAGGGGCACCCACGAGCAGTACTTC. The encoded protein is CASSPHRGTHEQYF.

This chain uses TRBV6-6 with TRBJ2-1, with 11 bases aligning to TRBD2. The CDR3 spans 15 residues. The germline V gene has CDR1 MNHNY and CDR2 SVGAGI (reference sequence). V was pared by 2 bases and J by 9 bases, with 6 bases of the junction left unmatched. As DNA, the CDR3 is TGTGCCAGCAGTTACCTGGGACTAGCGGAGGGTGAGCAGTTCTTC. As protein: CASSYLGLAEGEQFF.

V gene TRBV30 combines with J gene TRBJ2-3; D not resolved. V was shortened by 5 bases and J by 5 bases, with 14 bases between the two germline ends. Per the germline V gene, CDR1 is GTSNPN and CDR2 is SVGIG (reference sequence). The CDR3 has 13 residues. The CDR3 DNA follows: TGTGCCTGGGGGTGGAAAGACGGAGATACGCAGTATTTT. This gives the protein CAWGWKDGDTQYF.

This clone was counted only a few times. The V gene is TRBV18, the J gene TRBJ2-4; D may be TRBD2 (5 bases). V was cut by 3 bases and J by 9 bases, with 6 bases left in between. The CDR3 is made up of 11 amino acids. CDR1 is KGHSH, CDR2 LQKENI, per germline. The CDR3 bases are TGTGCCAGCTCACCCCGGGGCATTCAGTACTTC. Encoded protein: CASSPRGIQYF.

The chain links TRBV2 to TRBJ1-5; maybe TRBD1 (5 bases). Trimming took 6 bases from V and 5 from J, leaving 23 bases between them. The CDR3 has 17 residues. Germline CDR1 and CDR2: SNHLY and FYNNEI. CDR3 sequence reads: CASSQPGTDTAYQPQHF. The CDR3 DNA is TGTGCCAGCAGCCAACCAGGGACGGATACGGCCTATCAGCCCCAGCATTTT.

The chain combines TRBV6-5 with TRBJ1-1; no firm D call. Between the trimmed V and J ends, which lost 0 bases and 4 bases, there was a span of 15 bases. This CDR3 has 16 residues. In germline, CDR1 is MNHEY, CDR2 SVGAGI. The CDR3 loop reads CASSYSALAGGTEAFF. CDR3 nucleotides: TGTGCCAGCAGTTACTCGGCCTTAGCAGGTGGCACTGAAGCTTTCTTT.

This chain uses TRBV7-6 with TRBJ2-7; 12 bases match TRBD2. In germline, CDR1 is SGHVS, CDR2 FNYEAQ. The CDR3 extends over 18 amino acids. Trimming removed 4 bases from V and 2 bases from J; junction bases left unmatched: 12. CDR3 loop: CASSSPLTSGSLTYEQYF. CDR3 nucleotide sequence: TGTGCCAGCAGCTCTCCCTTGACTAGCGGGAGCCTTACCTACGAGCAGTACTTC. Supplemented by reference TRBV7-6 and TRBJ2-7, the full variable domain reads GAGVSQSPRYKVTKRGQDVALRCDPISGHVSLYWYRQALGQGPEFLTYFNYEAQQDKSGLPNDRFSAERPEGSISTLTIQRTEQRDSAMYRCASSSPLTSGSLTYEQYFGPGTRLTVT.

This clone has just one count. This chain's CDR3 is CASSGLVMNTGELFF. The CDR3 DNA reads as TGCGCCAGCAGCGGACTAGTGATGAACACCGGGGAGCTGTTTTTT. This chain uses TRBV5-1 with TRBJ2-2, with 7 bases matching TRBD2. This CDR3 has 15 residues. J lost 1 base, V lost 4 bases, and 4 bases had no gene match. Germline V CDR1 and CDR2: SGHRS, YFSETQ.

The CDR3: CASSADSYEQYF. The CDR3 region has the DNA TGCGCCAGCAGCGCGGACAGCTACGAGCAGTACTTC. This chain links TRBV5-1 with TRBJ2-7; possibly TRBD1 for D (6 bases). V lost 4 bases and J lost 3, with 8 bases in between. The CDR3 has 12 residues. The germline CDR1 and CDR2 sequences are SGHRS and YFSETQ.

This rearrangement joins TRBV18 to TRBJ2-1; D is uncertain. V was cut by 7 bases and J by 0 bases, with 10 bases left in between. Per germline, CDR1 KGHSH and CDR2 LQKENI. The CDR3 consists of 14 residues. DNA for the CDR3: TGTGCCAGCTGGCAGACGGGCTCCTACAATGAGCAGTTCTTC. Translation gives CASWQTGSYNEQFF.

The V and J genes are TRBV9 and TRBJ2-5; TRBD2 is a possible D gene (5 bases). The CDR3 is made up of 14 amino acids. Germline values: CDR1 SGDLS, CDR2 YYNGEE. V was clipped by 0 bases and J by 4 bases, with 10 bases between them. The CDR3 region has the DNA TGTGCCAGCAGCGTAGATGCGGGCCGAGAGACCCAGTACTTC. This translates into CASSVDAGRETQYF. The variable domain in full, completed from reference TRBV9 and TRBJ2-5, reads DSGVTQTPKHLITATGQRVTLRCSPRSGDLSVYWYQQSLDQGLQFLIQYYNGEERAKGNILERFSAQQFPDLHSELNLSSLELGDSALYFCASSVDAGRETQYFGPGTRLLVL.

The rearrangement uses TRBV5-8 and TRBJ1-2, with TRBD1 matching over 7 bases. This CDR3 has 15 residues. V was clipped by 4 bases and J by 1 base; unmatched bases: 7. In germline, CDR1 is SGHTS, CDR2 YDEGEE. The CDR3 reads CASSHPGQLNYGYTF. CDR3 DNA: TGTGCCAGCAGCCATCCGGGACAGCTTAACTATGGCTACACCTTC.

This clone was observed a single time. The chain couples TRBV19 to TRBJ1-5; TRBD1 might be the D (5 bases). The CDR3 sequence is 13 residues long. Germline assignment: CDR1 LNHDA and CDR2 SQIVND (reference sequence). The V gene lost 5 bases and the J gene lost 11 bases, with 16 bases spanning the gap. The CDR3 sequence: CASSPRGRRAQHF. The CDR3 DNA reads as TGTGCCAGTAGTCCTAGGGGACGTAGGGCCCAGCATTTT.

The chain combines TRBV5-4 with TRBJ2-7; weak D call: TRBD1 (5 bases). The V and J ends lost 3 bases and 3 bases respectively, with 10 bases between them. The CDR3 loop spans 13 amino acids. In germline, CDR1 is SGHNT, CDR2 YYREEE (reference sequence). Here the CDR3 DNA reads TGTGCCAGCAGCTCAGGGATAGGCTACGAGCAGTACTTC. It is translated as CASSSGIGYEQYF.

Here the CDR3 DNA reads TGTGCCAGCAGTCAGGGACTAGCGGTTTCCTACGAGCAGTACTTC. Residues: CASSQGLAVSYEQYF. The J gene is TRBJ2-7, the V gene TRBV28; TRBD2 aligns across 11 bases. J was trimmed by 1 base and V by 5 bases; bases with no gene match: 4. The CDR3 consists of 15 residues. Per the germline V gene, CDR1 is MDHEN and CDR2 is SYDVKM.

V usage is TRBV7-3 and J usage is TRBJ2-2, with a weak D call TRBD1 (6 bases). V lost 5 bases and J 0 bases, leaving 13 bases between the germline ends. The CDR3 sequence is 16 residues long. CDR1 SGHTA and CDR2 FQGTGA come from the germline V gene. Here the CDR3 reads CASSALTGPNTGELFF. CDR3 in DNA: TGTGCCAGCAGCGCTCTAACAGGGCCGAACACCGGGGAGCTGTTTTTT.

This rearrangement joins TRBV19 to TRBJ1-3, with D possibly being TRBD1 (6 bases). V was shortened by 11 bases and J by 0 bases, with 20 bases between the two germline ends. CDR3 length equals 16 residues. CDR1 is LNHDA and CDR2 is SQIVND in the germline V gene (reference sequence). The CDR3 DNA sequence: TGTGCCGTCAGCCCCGACGGGGGGCGCTCTGGAAACACCATATATTTT. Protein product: CAVSPDGGRSGNTIYF.

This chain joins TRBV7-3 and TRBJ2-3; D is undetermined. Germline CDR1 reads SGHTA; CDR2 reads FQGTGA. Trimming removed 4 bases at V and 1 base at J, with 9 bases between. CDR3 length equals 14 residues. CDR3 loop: CASSSTTRTDTQYF. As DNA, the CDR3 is TGTGCCAGCAGCTCGACAACTCGCACAGATACGCAGTATTTT. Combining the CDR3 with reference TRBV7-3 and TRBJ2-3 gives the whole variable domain GAGVSQTPSNKVTEKGKYVELRCDPISGHTALYWYRQSLGQGPEFLIYFQGTGAADDSGLPNDRFFAVRPEGSVSTLKIQRTERGDSAVYLCASSSTTRTDTQYFGPGTRLTVL.

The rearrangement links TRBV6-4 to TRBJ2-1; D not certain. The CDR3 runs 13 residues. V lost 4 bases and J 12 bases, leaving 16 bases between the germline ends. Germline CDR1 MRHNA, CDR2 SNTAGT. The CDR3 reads CASSAQNSNRQFF. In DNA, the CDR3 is TGTGCCAGCAGTGCTCAGAATTCTAATAGGCAGTTCTTC.

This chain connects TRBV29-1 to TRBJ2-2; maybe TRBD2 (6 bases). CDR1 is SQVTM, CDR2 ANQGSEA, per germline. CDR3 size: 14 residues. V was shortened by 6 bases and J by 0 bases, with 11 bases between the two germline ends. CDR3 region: CSVQEGANTGELFF. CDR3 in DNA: TGCAGCGTGCAGGAGGGCGCGAACACCGGGGAGCTGTTTTTT.

The CDR3 DNA is TGTGCCAGCAGAGAGGGGCAGGTTATGTCCTACGAGCAGTACTTC. Translating it yields CASREGQVMSYEQYF. The chain is built from TRBV14 and TRBJ2-7; either TRBD1 or TRBD2 may fit D (5 bases each). Germline V CDR1 and CDR2: SGHDN, FVKESK. V dropped 6 bases and J dropped 1 base, with 16 bases sitting between them. This CDR3 spans 15 amino acids.

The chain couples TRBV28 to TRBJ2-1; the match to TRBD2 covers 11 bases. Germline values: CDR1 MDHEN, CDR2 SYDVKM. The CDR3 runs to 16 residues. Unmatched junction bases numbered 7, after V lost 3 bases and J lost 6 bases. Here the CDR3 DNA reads TGTGCCAGCAGTTTGGGCGGGACTAGCGGCCGCAATGAGCAGTTCTTC. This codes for CASSLGGTSGRNEQFF.

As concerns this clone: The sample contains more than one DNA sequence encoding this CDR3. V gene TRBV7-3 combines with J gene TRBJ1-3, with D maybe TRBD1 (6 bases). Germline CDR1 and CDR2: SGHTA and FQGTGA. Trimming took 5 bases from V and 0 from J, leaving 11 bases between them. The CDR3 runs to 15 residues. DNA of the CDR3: TGTGCCAGCAGCCCGGGGGGCAGCTCTGGAAACACCATATATTTT. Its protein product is CASSPGGSSGNTIYF.

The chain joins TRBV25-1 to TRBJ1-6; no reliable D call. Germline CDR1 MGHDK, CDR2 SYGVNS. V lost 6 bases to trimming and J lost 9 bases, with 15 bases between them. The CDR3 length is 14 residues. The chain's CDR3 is CASRGYGIGSPLHF. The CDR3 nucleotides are TGTGCCAGCAGAGGTTACGGGATAGGTTCACCCCTCCACTTT. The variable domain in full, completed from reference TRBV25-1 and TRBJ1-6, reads EADIYQTPRYLVIGTGKKITLECSQTMGHDKMYWYQQDPGMELHLIHYSYGVNSTEKGDLSSESTVSRIRTEHFPLTLESARPSHTSQYLCASRGYGIGSPLHFGNGTRLTVT.

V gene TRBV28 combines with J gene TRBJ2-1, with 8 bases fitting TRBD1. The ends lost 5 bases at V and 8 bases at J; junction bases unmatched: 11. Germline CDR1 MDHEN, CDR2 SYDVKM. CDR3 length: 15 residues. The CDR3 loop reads CASSTGQGRVHEQFF. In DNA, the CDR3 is TGTGCCAGCAGTACCGGACAGGGTCGCGTGCATGAGCAGTTCTTC.